The 27 T cell receptor beta chains listed next were all sequenced from one sample in a study of shared clonotypes between healthy human individuals. Sequencing used immunoSEQ multiplex PCR; TCRdb keeps in-frame clones, though not all of them. The sample gives 850,000 to 1,200,000 clones, around 76% of which show up once; about 1.5% is in the top ten. The sequenced material came from memory CD4+ T cells sorted from blood. As to subset: CD45RA-negative fraction. Receptors originate from a man between 18 and 35 years old in good health.

Points on this clone: Other DNA sequences in the sample encode the same CDR3. The rearrangement uses TRBV7-2 and TRBJ2-1, with 10 bases aligning to TRBD2. Trimming took 1 base from V and 6 from J; bases not matched to a gene: 3. The CDR3 is 15 residues long. Germline CDR1 SGHTA, CDR2 FQGNSA. The CDR3 sequence: CASSLVAGGSNEQFF. CDR3 nucleotides: TGTGCCAGCAGCTTAGTAGCGGGAGGTAGCAATGAGCAGTTCTTC.

This sequence joins TRBV6-1 and TRBJ1-3, with D perhaps TRBD1 (5 bases). The CDR3 sequence is 17 residues long. Looked up from germline, CDR1 is MNHNS and CDR2 is SASEGT. The germline V and J ends were trimmed by 0 bases and 0 bases, with 12 bases remaining between them. CDR3 sequence reads: CASSEALSGLSGNTIYF. CDR3 DNA: TGTGCCAGCAGTGAAGCGCTTTCGGGGCTCTCTGGAAACACCATATATTTT.

The V call is TRBV10-3, the J call TRBJ2-3; 8 bases fit TRBD2. The germline gives CDR1 ENHRY, CDR2 SYGVKD. The CDR3 is 16 residues long. Trimming cost V 0 bases and J 0 bases; bases outside gene matches: 2. As DNA, the CDR3 is TGTGCCATCAGTGAGTCGCTAGCGGGCAGCACAGATACGCAGTATTTT. Protein: CAISESLAGSTDTQYF.

The J gene is TRBJ2-7, the V gene TRBV4-1; 8 nucleotides line up with TRBD2. Germline CDR1 MGHRA, CDR2 YSYEKL. V trimming: 2 bases; J trimming: 1 base; junction bases outside the gene matches: 7. The CDR3 runs 16 residues. CDR3 DNA: TGCGCCAGCAGCCAACCCGTGGCGGGGGGATCCTACGAGCAGTACTTC. Translated: CASSQPVAGGSYEQYF.

The rearrangement uses TRBV6-5 and TRBJ1-1; D is uncertain. The CDR3 is 13 residues long. Trimming cost V 0 bases and J 6 bases, with 8 bases left between them. The germline V gene encodes CDR1 MNHEY and CDR2 SVGAGI. Here the CDR3 DNA reads TGTGCCAGCAGTTACTCCATCTGGGCTGAAGCTTTCTTT. This gives the protein CASSYSIWAEAFF.

This rearrangement joins TRBV9 to TRBJ2-7, with D possibly TRBD1 on 5 matching bases. The CDR3 has 15 residues. V was cut by 4 bases and J by 3 bases, with 17 bases left in between. In germline, CDR1 is SGDLS, CDR2 YYNGEE. The chain's CDR3 is CASSPDWGSFYEQYF. As DNA, the CDR3 is TGTGCCAGCAGCCCCGATTGGGGCAGCTTCTACGAGCAGTACTTC.

This clone was recorded a few times. The chain employs TRBV7-2 and TRBJ2-7; D possibly corresponds to TRBD1 (5 bases). Germline V lookup: CDR1 SGHTA, CDR2 FQGNSA. Trimming removed 2 bases at V and 6 bases at J, with 11 bases between. The CDR3 has 13 residues. For the CDR3, the DNA is TGTGCCAGCAGCTTAACCAGGGTTGGCGAGCAGTACTTC. This sequence encodes CASSLTRVGEQYF.

This sequence joins TRBV30 and TRBJ1-2; 9 nucleotides match TRBD1. Germline V gene lookup returns CDR1 GTSNPN and CDR2 SVGIG (reference sequence). The CDR3 consists of 14 residues. Trimming removed 2 bases from V and 4 bases from J; junction bases left unmatched: 5. This CDR3 reads CAWSTGTGSYGYTF. CDR3 in DNA: TGTGCCTGGAGTACCGGGACAGGGAGCTATGGCTACACCTTC. The variable domain in full, with the rest retrieved from reference TRBV30 and TRBJ1-2, is SQTIHQWPATLVQPVGSPLSLECTVEGTSNPNLYWYRQAAGRGLQLLFYSVGIGQISSEVPQNLSASRPQDRQFILSSKKLLLSDSGFYLCAWSTGTGSYGYTFGSGTRLTVV.

The V gene is TRBV19, the J gene TRBJ1-2, with a weak D call TRBD1 (5 bases). This CDR3 is 14 amino acids long. Germline V lookup: CDR1 LNHDA, CDR2 SQIVND (reference sequence). V dropped 3 bases and J dropped 4 bases, with 12 bases sitting between them. The CDR3 reads CASSMDTHPYGYTF. The CDR3 nucleotides read TGTGCCAGTAGTATGGACACCCACCCCTATGGCTACACCTTC.

On this clone itself: This same CDR3 is encoded by further DNA sequences in the sample. This chain connects TRBV18 to TRBJ2-7; 9 bases match TRBD1. The CDR3 length is 14 residues. CDR1 is KGHSH, CDR2 LQKENI, per germline. V shed 3 bases and J 2 bases; nucleotides not matched to a gene: 2. The CDR3 loop reads CASSPRQGAYEQYF. CDR3 DNA: TGTGCCAGCTCACCTCGACAGGGGGCCTACGAGCAGTACTTC.

This clone has a count of ten or more. The chain combines TRBV5-4 with TRBJ2-7; 9 bases line up with TRBD1. Losses at the gene ends were 5 bases for V and 1 base for J; bases not matched to a gene: 7. The CDR3 runs to 15 residues. Looked up from germline, CDR1 is SGHNT and CDR2 is YYREEE (reference sequence). The CDR3 protein is CASSWDRAISYEQYF. Written as DNA, the CDR3 is TGTGCCAGCAGTTGGGACAGGGCAATTTCCTACGAGCAGTACTTC. The variable domain in full, completed from reference TRBV5-4 and TRBJ2-7, reads ETGVTQSPTHLIKTRGQQVTLRCSSQSGHNTVSWYQQALGQGPQFIFQYYREEENGRGNFPPRFSGLQFPNYSSELNVNALELDDSALYLCASSWDRAISYEQYFGPGTRLTVT.

Of note for this clone: This sample also contains other DNA sequences that code for the same CDR3. The genes are TRBV10-3 and TRBJ1-2; D gene uncertain. Germline values: CDR1 ENHRY, CDR2 SYGVKD. V lost 3 bases and J lost 4, with 9 bases in between. The CDR3 is 13 amino acids. The chain's CDR3 is CAISDGPGYGYTF. The CDR3 DNA reads TGTGCCATCAGTGACGGGCCGGGCTATGGCTACACCTTC.

The chain combines TRBV6-1 with TRBJ1-5; possibly TRBD1 for D (5 bases). Germline values: CDR1 MNHNS, CDR2 SASEGT. This CDR3 is 15 amino acids long. The germline V and J ends were trimmed by 1 base and 7 bases, with 14 bases remaining between them. The DNA for the CDR3 is TGTGCCAGCAGTGAAGGGGGCGCCTCAGGGCAGCCCCAGCATTTT. This translates into CASSEGGASGQPQHF.

In this sample, this clone turned up many times. The V gene is TRBV7-2, the J gene TRBJ2-7; TRBD2 agrees at 7 bases. This CDR3 region has 15 residues. Germline loops: CDR1 SGHTA, CDR2 FQGNSA. Trimming took 0 bases from V and 5 from J; bases not matched to a gene: 7. The CDR3 nucleotides are TGTGCCAGCAGCTTAGCGACTAGCAGTGTCAACGAGCAGTACTTC. It specifies CASSLATSSVNEQYF.

The chain couples TRBV4-1 to TRBJ2-3; TRBD2 matches 10 bases. This CDR3 spans 16 amino acids. The V segment lost 1 base and the J segment 4 bases; nucleotides outside the gene matches: 5. CDR1 and CDR2 (germline): MGHRA, YSYEKL. The CDR3 DNA follows: TGCGCCAGCAGCCAAGCCCCAGCGGGGGGGTCAGATACGCAGTATTTT. This gives the protein CASSQAPAGGSDTQYF.

The chain combines TRBV5-1 with TRBJ2-7; tentatively, D is TRBD1 or TRBD2 (5 bases each). The CDR3 loop spans 15 amino acids. CDR1 is SGHRS and CDR2 is YFSETQ in the germline V gene. V was clipped by 4 bases and J by 7 bases, with 21 bases between them. The CDR3 coding sequence is TGCGCCAGCAGCCCAGGCCCGGGGACGGATGGGGAGCAGTACTTC. This encodes CASSPGPGTDGEQYF.

Comments on this clone: Other DNA variants within this sample encode the same CDR3. The chain couples TRBV30 to TRBJ2-5; possibly TRBD2 for D (6 bases). V was shortened by 5 bases and J by 5 bases, with 15 bases between the two germline ends. CDR3 length equals 13 residues. CDR1 and CDR2 from the germline V gene are GTSNPN and SVGIG (reference sequence). The CDR3 loop reads CAWSRTAGETQYF. The CDR3 region has the DNA TGTGCCTGGTCCCGGACGGCGGGGGAGACCCAGTACTTC.

The chain employs TRBV2 and TRBJ2-2; 8 bases are shared with TRBD1. The CDR3 contains 16 residues. Germline V gives CDR1 SNHLY, CDR2 FYNNEI. V lost 8 bases, J lost 3 bases, and 11 bases stayed unmatched. The CDR3 DNA is TGTGCCAGCTCCCTTAGAGGACAGGGTCACACCGGGGAGCTGTTTTTT. Translating it yields CASSLRGQGHTGELFF.

The chain joins TRBV7-9 to TRBJ2-7; D remains ambiguous. The germline gives CDR1 SEHNR, CDR2 FQNEAQ (reference sequence). Trimming stripped 5 bases from V and 6 bases from J, with 11 bases between. The CDR3 is 12 amino acids. CDR3 coding DNA: TGTGCCAGCAGCACCCGTCTGGCCGAGCAGTACTTC. This encodes CASSTRLAEQYF.

There are a few counts of this clone. The rearrangement uses TRBV7-2 and TRBJ1-1; tentative D call: TRBD1 (5 bases). Germline CDR1 is SGHTA and CDR2 is FQGNSA. This CDR3 spans 14 amino acids. Trimming took 1 base from V and 7 from J, leaving 13 bases between them. The CDR3 DNA reads TGTGCCAGCAGCTTAGGGGGGTTAAAGGGTGAAGCTTTCTTT. Protein product: CASSLGGLKGEAFF.

A note on this clone: Other DNA sequences of this sample code for an identical CDR3. This rearrangement joins TRBV7-9 to TRBJ2-7; TRBD1 might be the D (5 bases). With 1 base removed from V and 7 bases from J, the gap between germline ends came to 8 bases. There are 12 residues in the CDR3. CDR1 SEHNR and CDR2 FQNEAQ come from the germline V gene (reference sequence). The CDR3 region is CASSLEAGEQYF. The CDR3, as DNA: TGTGCCAGCAGCTTAGAGGCAGGGGAGCAGTACTTC.

The chain couples TRBV10-3 to TRBJ2-3, with TRBD2 as a possible D gene (6 bases). Germline CDR1 is ENHRY and CDR2 is SYGVKD. The CDR3 is 16 amino acids. With 3 bases removed from V and 6 bases from J, the gap between germline ends came to 19 bases. As DNA, the CDR3 is TGTGCCATCAGTGATCCCGGGACTTCTCTCTTGGATACGCAGTATTTT. This codes for CAISDPGTSLLDTQYF.

The gene calls are TRBV9 and TRBJ2-7, with TRBD2 identical over 7 bases. The CDR3 covers 14 residues. Germline CDR1 reads SGDLS; CDR2 reads YYNGEE. V trimming: 4 bases; J trimming: 1 base; junction bases outside the gene matches: 5. CDR3 nucleotide sequence: TGTGCCAGCAGCCCCCGGACTAGTTCCTACGAGCAGTACTTC. Amino acids: CASSPRTSSYEQYF.

The CDR3 DNA reads as TGTGCCAGCAGCTCTTACGTTGCCGGGATTAACTCCTACAATGAGCAGTTCTTC. This translates into CASSSYVAGINSYNEQFF. The chain employs TRBV7-2 and TRBJ2-1, with TRBD2 as a possible D gene (5 bases). With 4 bases removed from V and 0 bases from J, the gap between germline ends came to 19 bases. This CDR3 spans 18 amino acids. In germline, CDR1 is SGHTA, CDR2 FQGNSA. The complete variable domain, with remaining parts taken from reference TRBV7-2 and TRBJ2-1, reads GAGVSQSPSNKVTEKGKDVELRCDPISGHTALYWYRQSLGQGLEFLIYFQGNSAPDKSGLPSDRFSAERTGGSVSTLTIQRTQQEDSAVYLCASSSYVAGINSYNEQFFGPGTRLTVL.

V gene TRBV27 combines with J gene TRBJ2-7, with a tentative D call TRBD1 (6 bases). Trimming left V 11 bases short and J 0 bases short, with 14 bases between. Germline V lookup: CDR1 MNHEY, CDR2 SMNVEV (reference sequence). This CDR3 is 13 amino acids long. The CDR3 protein is CADTTGISYEQYF. In DNA, the CDR3 is TGTGCCGACACTACAGGGATCTCCTACGAGCAGTACTTC.

The V call is TRBV6-5, the J call TRBJ2-7; 8 bases are a match to TRBD2. Germline V lookup: CDR1 MNHEY, CDR2 SVGAGI. The CDR3 consists of 14 residues. With 2 bases clipped from V and 7 bases from J, the junction kept 7 bases outside the gene matches. CDR3 nucleotides: TGTGCCAGCAGTTACGGCGGGGGGTCCCGGGAGCAGTACTTC. Its protein product is CASSYGGGSREQYF.

V is TRBV6-6 and J is TRBJ1-1; 7 bases align to TRBD1. V lost 0 bases to trimming and J lost 7 bases; unmatched junction nucleotides: 2. CDR3 length equals 13 residues. Germline values: CDR1 MNHNY, CDR2 SVGAGI (reference sequence). Written as DNA, the CDR3 is TGTGCCAGCAGTTACTCGAGGGACAGTGAAGCTTTCTTT. Protein product: CASSYSRDSEAFF.